These T cell receptor beta chains were read from a single sample in a study of early stage breast cancer tumors. The table came from immunoSEQ multiplex PCR; TCRdb's copy has only in-frame clones and leaves some out. The table has 15,000 or so clones, about four fifths seen once; the top ten hold around 4.9%. The sequenced sample was normal breast tissue next to the tumor. The receptors derive from a person aged 30-39 years with breast cancer. CDR3s include the opening cysteine and the closing phenylalanine or tryptophan. The order of the fields is V gene, J gene, clone size, D gene, CDR3 DNA, CDR3 protein. The D gene is left open where the match is weak. Where a row states a size, it is once, few, many or the class of an expanded clone; other rows omit it.

v_call: TRBV7-2; j_call: TRBJ2-5; clone_size: once; d_call: TRBD2; cdr3_nt: TGTGCCAGCAGACCACTAGCGGAAGAGACCCAGTACTTC; cdr3_aa: CASRPLAEETQYF
v_call: TRBV19; j_call: TRBJ1-2; clone_size: .; d_call: .; cdr3_nt: TGTGCCAGTAACCTCGGGATAGAGAAAAACTACACCTTC; cdr3_aa: CASNLGIEKNYTF
v_call: TRBV6-5; j_call: TRBJ2-5; clone_size: .; d_call: .; cdr3_nt: TGTGCCAGCAGTGTCGGGGAGACCCAGTACTTC; cdr3_aa: CASSVGETQYF
v_call: TRBV18; j_call: TRBJ2-7; clone_size: .; d_call: TRBD2; cdr3_nt: TGTGCCAGCTCAACGCCTTCTAGCGGGGTCTGGTACGAGCAGTACTTC; cdr3_aa: CASSTPSSGVWYEQYF
v_call: TRBV18; j_call: TRBJ2-1; clone_size: .; d_call: .; cdr3_nt: TGTGCCAGCTCCTTAGGCCCTAACAATGAGCAGTTCTTC; cdr3_aa: CASSLGPNNEQFF
v_call: TRBV7-2; j_call: TRBJ2-7; clone_size: .; d_call: TRBD2; cdr3_nt: TGTGCCAGCAGCCCAAGGACTAGCGTCTCCTACGAGCAGTACTTC; cdr3_aa: CASSPRTSVSYEQYF
v_call: TRBV7-2; j_call: TRBJ2-1; clone_size: .; d_call: .; cdr3_nt: TGTGCCAGCAGCTTAGCGGGGTCGGGAGTTGAGCAGTTCTTC; cdr3_aa: CASSLAGSGVEQFF
v_call: TRBV14; j_call: TRBJ2-1; clone_size: .; d_call: .; cdr3_nt: TGTGCCAGCAGACCCTCTGGAACCAATGAGCAGTTCTTC; cdr3_aa: CASRPSGTNEQFF
v_call: TRBV7-6; j_call: TRBJ1-5; clone_size: .; d_call: .; cdr3_nt: TGTGCCAGCAGCCTCCAATCAGGAGGCAATCAGCCCCAGCATTTT; cdr3_aa: CASSLQSGGNQPQHF
v_call: TRBV6-4; j_call: TRBJ2-2; clone_size: .; d_call: .; cdr3_nt: TGTGCCAGCAGCCGGAATATCGCGAACACCGGGGAGCTGTTTTTT; cdr3_aa: CASSRNIANTGELFF
v_call: TRBV4-3; j_call: TRBJ2-7; clone_size: .; d_call: .; cdr3_nt: TGCGCCAGCAGCCAAGATCGTCCCTTTGAATACGAGCAGTACTTC; cdr3_aa: CASSQDRPFEYEQYF
v_call: TRBV2; j_call: TRBJ2-5; clone_size: .; d_call: .; cdr3_nt: TGTGCCAGCAGTGAATGGGAGACCCAGTACTTC; cdr3_aa: CASSEWETQYF
v_call: TRBV7-9; j_call: TRBJ2-1; clone_size: .; d_call: TRBD2; cdr3_nt: TGTGCCAGCAGCTTAAATCTAGCGGGCTCCTACAATGAGCAGTTCTTC; cdr3_aa: CASSLNLAGSYNEQFF
v_call: TRBV7-2; j_call: TRBJ2-7; clone_size: few; d_call: .; cdr3_nt: TGTGCCAGCAGCCGAACGGGCGGCGGATCCTACGAGCAGTACTTC; cdr3_aa: CASSRTGGGSYEQYF
v_call: TRBV4-3; j_call: TRBJ2-7; clone_size: .; d_call: .; cdr3_nt: TGCGCCAGCAGCCAAGGACAGGCCTACGAGCAGTACTTC; cdr3_aa: CASSQGQAYEQYF
v_call: TRBV28; j_call: TRBJ2-5; clone_size: .; d_call: .; cdr3_nt: TGTGCCAGCATATCGACCGGGGAGACCCAGTACTTC; cdr3_aa: CASISTGETQYF
v_call: TRBV5-1; j_call: TRBJ2-3; clone_size: .; d_call: TRBD1; cdr3_nt: TGCGCCAGCAGCTTGGGGTCAGGGACAGGCACAGATACGCAGTATTTT; cdr3_aa: CASSLGSGTGTDTQYF
v_call: TRBV7-9; j_call: TRBJ1-4; clone_size: .; d_call: .; cdr3_nt: TGTGCCAGCAGGAGGGCCGGTAATGAAAAACTGTTTTTT; cdr3_aa: CASRRAGNEKLFF
v_call: TRBV7-3; j_call: TRBJ1-5; clone_size: .; d_call: .; cdr3_nt: TGTGCCAGCAGTTCCTATTCGACCGAGCCCCAGCATTTT; cdr3_aa: CASSSYSTEPQHF
v_call: TRBV19; j_call: TRBJ2-7; clone_size: .; d_call: .; cdr3_nt: TGTGCCAGTAGTATTGGTCAGAGATCCCTACTATTAACCTCCTACGAGCAGTACTTC; cdr3_aa: CASSIGQRSLLLTSYEQYF
v_call: TRBV5-1; j_call: TRBJ2-7; clone_size: .; d_call: .; cdr3_nt: TGCGCCAGCAGCTTGGGTGGGCCAGCCTACGAGCAGTACTTC; cdr3_aa: CASSLGGPAYEQYF
v_call: TRBV5-6; j_call: TRBJ2-5; clone_size: .; d_call: TRBD2; cdr3_nt: TGTGCCAGCAGCCGGCTAGCGGGAGGGCCCTTAGAGACCCAGTACTTC; cdr3_aa: CASSRLAGGPLETQYF
v_call: TRBV13; j_call: TRBJ2-3; clone_size: .; d_call: TRBD2; cdr3_nt: TGTGCCAGCAGCTTAGGCTTGGGGGACTATCCCACAGATACGCAGTATTTT; cdr3_aa: CASSLGLGDYPTDTQYF